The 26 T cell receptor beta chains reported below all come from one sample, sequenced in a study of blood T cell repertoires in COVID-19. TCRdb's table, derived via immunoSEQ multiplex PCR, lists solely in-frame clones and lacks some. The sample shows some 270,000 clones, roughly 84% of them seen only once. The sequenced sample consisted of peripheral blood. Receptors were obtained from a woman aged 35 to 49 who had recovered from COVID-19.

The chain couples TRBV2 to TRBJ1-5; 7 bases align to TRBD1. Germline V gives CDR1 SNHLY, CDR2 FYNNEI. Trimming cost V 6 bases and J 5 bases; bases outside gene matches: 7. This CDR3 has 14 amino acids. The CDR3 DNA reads TGTGCCAGCAGAGATGGACAGGTTTATCAGCCCCAGCATTTT. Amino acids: CASRDGQVYQPQHF.

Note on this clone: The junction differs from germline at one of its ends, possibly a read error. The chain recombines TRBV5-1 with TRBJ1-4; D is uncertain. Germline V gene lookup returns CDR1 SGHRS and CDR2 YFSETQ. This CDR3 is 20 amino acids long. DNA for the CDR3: TGCGCCAGCAGCTTGGCCAGAGAGCGGACCCCTGTTGCAACAAATGAAAAACTGTTTTTT. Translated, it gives CASSLARERTPVATNEKLFF. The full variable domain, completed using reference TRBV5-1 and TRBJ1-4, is KAGVTQTPRYLIKTRGQQVTLSCSPISGHRSVSWYQQTPGQGLQFLFEYFSETQRNKGNFPGRFSGRQFSNSRSEMNVSTLELGDSALYLCASSLARERTPVATNEKLFFGSGTQLSVL.

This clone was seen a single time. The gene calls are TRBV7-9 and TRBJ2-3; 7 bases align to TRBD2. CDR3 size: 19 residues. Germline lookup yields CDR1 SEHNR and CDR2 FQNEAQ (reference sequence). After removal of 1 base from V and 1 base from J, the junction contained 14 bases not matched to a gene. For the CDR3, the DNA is TGTGCCAGCAGCTTAGGGGAGGGGAGAGTCACACGGGGCACAGATACGCAGTATTTT. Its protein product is CASSLGEGRVTRGTDTQYF.

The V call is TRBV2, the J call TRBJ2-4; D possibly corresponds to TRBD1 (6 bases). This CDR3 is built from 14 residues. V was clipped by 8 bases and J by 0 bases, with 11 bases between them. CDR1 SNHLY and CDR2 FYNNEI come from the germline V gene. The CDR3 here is CASEGGLAKNIQYF. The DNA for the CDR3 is TGTGCCAGCGAAGGGGGATTAGCCAAAAACATTCAGTACTTC. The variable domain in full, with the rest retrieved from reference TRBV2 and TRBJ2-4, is EPEVTQTPSHQVTQMGQEVILRCVPISNHLYFYWYRQILGQKVEFLVSFYNNEISEKSEIFDDQFSVERPDGSNFTLKIRSTKLEDSAMYFCASEGGLAKNIQYFGAGTRLSVL.

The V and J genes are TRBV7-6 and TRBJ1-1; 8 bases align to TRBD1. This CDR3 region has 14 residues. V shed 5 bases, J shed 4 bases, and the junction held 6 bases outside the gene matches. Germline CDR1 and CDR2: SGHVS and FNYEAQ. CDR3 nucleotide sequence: TGTGCCAGCAGCGTGGACAGGGTTGGCACTGAAGCTTTCTTT. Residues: CASSVDRVGTEAFF.

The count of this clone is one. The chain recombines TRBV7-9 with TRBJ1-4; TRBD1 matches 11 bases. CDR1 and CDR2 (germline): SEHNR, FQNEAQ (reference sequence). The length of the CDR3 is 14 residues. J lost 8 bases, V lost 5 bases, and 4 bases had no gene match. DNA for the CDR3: TGTGCCAGCAGCCCCGGGACAGGGGGAGAAAAACTGTTTTTT. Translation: CASSPGTGGEKLFF.

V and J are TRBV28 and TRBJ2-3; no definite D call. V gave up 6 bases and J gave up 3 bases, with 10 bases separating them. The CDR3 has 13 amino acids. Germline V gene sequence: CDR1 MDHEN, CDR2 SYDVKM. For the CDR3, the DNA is TGTGCCAGCAGGCTACCCGTAACAGATACGCAGTATTTT. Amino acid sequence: CASRLPVTDTQYF.

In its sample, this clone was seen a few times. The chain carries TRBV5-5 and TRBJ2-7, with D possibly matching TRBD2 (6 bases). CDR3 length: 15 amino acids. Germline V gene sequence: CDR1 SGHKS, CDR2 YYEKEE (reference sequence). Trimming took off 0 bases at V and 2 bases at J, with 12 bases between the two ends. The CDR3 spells CASSLGAGMTYEQYF. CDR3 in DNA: TGTGCCAGCAGCTTGGGGGCGGGGATGACCTACGAGCAGTACTTC.

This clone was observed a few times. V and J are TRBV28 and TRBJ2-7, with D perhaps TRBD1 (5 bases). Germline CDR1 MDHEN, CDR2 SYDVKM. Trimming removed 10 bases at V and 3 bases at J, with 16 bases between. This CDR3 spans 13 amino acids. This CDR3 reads CATRQSPSYEQYF. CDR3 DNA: TGTGCCACCAGACAGAGTCCGAGCTACGAGCAGTACTTC.

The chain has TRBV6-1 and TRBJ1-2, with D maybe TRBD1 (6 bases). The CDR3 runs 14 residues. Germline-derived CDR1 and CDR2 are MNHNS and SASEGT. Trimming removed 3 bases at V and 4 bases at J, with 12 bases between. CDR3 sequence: CASSDLRGGYGYTF. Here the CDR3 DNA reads TGTGCCAGCAGTGACCTTCGAGGGGGCTATGGCTACACCTTC.

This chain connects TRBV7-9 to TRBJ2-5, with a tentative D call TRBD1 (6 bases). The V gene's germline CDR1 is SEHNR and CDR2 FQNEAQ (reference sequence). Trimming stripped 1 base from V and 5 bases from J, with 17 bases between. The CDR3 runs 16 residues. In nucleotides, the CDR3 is TGTGCCAGCAGCTTAGGGGAACAGGGTCCTTGGGAGACCCAGTACTTC. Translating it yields CASSLGEQGPWETQYF.

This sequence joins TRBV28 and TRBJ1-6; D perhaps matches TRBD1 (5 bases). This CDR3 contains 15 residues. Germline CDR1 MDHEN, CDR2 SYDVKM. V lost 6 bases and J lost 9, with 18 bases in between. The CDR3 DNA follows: TGTGCCAGCAGAATCGGAGCTGGGGGGATTTCACCCCTCCACTTT. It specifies CASRIGAGGISPLHF.

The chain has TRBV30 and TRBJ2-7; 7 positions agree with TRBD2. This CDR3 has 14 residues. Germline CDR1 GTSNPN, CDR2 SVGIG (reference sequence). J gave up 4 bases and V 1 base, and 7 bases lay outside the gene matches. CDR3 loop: CAWSGGGEEYEQYF. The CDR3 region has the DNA TGTGCCTGGAGTGGTGGGGGGGAGGAATACGAGCAGTACTTC.

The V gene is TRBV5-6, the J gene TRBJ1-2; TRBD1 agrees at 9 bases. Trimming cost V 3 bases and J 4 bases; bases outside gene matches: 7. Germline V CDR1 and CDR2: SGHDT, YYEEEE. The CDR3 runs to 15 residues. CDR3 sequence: CASSYRDRELYGYTF. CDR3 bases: TGTGCCAGCAGCTACCGGGACAGGGAACTCTATGGCTACACCTTC.

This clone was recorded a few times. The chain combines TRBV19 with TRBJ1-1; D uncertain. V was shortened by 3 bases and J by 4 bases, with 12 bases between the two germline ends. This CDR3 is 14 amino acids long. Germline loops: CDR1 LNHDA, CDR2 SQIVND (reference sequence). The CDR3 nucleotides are TGTGCCAGTAGTATGCCAACCCGGGGCACTGAAGCTTTCTTT. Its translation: CASSMPTRGTEAFF.

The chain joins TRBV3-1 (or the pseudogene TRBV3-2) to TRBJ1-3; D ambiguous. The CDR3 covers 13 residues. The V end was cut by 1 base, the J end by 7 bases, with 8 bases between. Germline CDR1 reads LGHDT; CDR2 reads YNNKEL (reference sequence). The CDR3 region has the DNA TGTGCCAGCAGCCAAGGAGTTGTGAACACCATATATTTT. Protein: CASSQGVVNTIYF.

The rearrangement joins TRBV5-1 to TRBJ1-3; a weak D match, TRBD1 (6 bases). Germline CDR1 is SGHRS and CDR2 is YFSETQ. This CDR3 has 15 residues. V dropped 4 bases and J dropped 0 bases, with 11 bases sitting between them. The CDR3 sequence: CASSDTGNSGNTIYF. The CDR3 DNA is TGCGCCAGCAGCGACACAGGGAACTCTGGAAACACCATATATTTT. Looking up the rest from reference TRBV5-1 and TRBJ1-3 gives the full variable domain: KAGVTQTPRYLIKTRGQQVTLSCSPISGHRSVSWYQQTPGQGLQFLFEYFSETQRNKGNFPGRFSGRQFSNSRSEMNVSTLELGDSALYLCASSDTGNSGNTIYFGEGSWLTVV.

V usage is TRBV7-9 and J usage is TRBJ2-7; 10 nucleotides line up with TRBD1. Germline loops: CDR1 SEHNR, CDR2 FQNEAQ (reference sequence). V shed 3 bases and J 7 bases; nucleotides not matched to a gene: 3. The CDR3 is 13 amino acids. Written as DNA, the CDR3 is TGTGCCAGCAGCTTCAGACAGGGGGCGGAGCAGTACTTC. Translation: CASSFRQGAEQYF.

In DNA, the CDR3 is TGTGCCAGCAATCAGGGGGCCAACGAGCAGTACTTC. It encodes CASNQGANEQYF. The chain has TRBV2 and TRBJ2-7; 8 nucleotides match TRBD1. Germline CDR1 and CDR2: SNHLY and FYNNEI. The CDR3 runs 12 residues. With 7 bases clipped from V and 5 bases from J, the junction kept 4 bases outside the gene matches.

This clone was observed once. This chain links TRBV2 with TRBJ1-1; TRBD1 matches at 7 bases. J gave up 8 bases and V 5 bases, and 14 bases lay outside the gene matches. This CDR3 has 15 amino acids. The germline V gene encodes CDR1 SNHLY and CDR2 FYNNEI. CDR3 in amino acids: CASSFSTTGREEAFF. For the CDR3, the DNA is TGTGCCAGCAGTTTCAGTACGACAGGGCGGGAAGAAGCTTTCTTT.

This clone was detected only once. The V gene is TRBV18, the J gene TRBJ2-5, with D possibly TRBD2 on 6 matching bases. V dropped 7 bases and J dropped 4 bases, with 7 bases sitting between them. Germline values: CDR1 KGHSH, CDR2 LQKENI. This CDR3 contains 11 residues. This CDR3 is CASWGGETQYF. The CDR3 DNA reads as TGTGCCAGCTGGGGAGGAGAGACCCAGTACTTC. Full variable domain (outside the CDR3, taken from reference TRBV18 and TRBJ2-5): NAGVMQNPRHLVRRRGQEARLRCSPMKGHSHVYWYRQLPEEGLKFMVYLQKENIIDESGMPKERFSAEFPKEGPSILRIQQVVRGDSAAYFCASWGGETQYFGPGTRLLVL.

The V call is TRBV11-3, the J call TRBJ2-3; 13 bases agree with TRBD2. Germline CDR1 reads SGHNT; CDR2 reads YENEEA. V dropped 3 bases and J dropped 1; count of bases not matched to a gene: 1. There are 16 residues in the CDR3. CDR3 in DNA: TGTGCCAGCAGCTTGGGGACTAGCGGGGGCACAGATACGCAGTATTTT. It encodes CASSLGTSGGTDTQYF.

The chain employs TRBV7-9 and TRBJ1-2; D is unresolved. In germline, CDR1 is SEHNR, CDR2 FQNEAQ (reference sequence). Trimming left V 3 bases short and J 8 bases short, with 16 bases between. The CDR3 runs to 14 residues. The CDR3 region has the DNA TGTGCCAGCAGCTTTAACACGGGGTTAGGGGGCTACACCTTC. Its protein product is CASSFNTGLGGYTF.

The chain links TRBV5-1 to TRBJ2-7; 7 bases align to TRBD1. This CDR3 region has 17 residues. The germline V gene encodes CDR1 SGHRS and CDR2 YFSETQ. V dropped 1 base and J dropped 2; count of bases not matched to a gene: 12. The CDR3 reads CASSLRSRDSITYEQYF. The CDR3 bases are TGCGCCAGCAGCTTGCGAAGCCGGGACAGTATCACCTACGAGCAGTACTTC.

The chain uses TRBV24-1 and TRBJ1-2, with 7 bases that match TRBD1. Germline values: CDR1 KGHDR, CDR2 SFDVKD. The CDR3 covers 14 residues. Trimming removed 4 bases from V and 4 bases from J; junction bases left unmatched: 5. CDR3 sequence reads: CATSDRGISYGYTF. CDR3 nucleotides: TGTGCCACCAGTGACAGGGGGATTAGCTATGGCTACACCTTC.

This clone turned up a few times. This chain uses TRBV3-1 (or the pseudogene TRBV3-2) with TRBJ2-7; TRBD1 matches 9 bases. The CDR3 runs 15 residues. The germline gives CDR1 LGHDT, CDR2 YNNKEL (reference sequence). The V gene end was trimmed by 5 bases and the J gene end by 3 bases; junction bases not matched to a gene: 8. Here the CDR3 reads CASSFNPTGGYEQYF. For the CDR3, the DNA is TGTGCCAGCAGCTTCAATCCGACAGGGGGCTACGAGCAGTACTTC.